This T cell receptor beta chain was recovered during a study of Tregs in tolerant kidney transplant recipients. Study results and caveats: No direct test of biological reproducibility was done here.

Germline CDR1 reads LNHDA; CDR2 reads SQIVND (reference sequence). The CDR3 is made up of 15 amino acids. TCRdb's table, derived via immunoSEQ multiplex PCR, lists solely in-frame clones and lacks some. The sample has about 94,000 clones, roughly 93% seen once. Unstimulated regulatory T cells (CD4+CD25+CD127-), CD4+CD25- non-regulatory cells, CD4 and CD8 cells were FACS-sorted from thawed PBMCs. In the case of this clone: What it recognizes is unknown. Compared with germline, one end of the junction differs, possibly owing to a read error. The sample holds other DNA sequences that translate to the same CDR3.

The TCR comes from a human donor who received a combined kidney and bone marrow transplant. Sequencing used CD4+ T cells from blood, obtained before the transplant. The chain employs TRBV19 and TRBJ1-6; 7 bases align to TRBD1. In nucleotides, the CDR3 is TGTGCCAGCAGTATAGCCGAGACAGGGAATTCACCCCTCCACTTT. Translated: CASSIAETGNSPLHF.